This T cell receptor beta chain was identified in a study of blood T cell repertoires in COVID-19. Turning to the study itself: Material from acute and convalescent COVID-19 was sourced from the United States, Italy and Spain. PBMCs, B-cell-depleted T cells, or T cells were the source of the cDNA or gDNA that made up the material.

In the authors' methods: Reference gene primer amplification gave estimated nucleated cell counts. Generated by immunoSEQ multiplex PCR, the TCRdb table keeps only in-frame clones and is missing some. Clone size and the V and J calls come from that table; the DNA yielded D and trimming. The profile covers tens of thousands of clones, with around 88% appearing a single time and under 10% taken by the ten largest. The CDR3 runs 11 residues. Germline CDR1 is MNHNY and CDR2 is SVGAGI (reference sequence). V was shortened by 7 bases and J by 8 bases, with 8 bases between the two germline ends. The rearrangement joins TRBV6-6 to TRBJ1-4; D is unclear. The TCR sequence derives from a human donor with active COVID-19. The donor label of this sample is uncertain. Material: peripheral blood. Written as DNA, the CDR3 is TGTGCCAGCATGGCTTTCGAAAAACTGTTTTTT. Protein sequence: CASMAFEKLFF.